These T cell receptor beta chains were read from a single sample in a study of OX40 agonist ivuxolimab in advanced cancers. Data came from immunoSEQ multiplex PCR; TCRdb stores just in-frame clones and leaves some out. Seen here are 35,000 to 40,000 clones, 86% observed once, and the top ten hold about 2.4%. Sequenced material: CD4+ or CD8+ T cells sorted from blood, taken in a trial of the OX40 agonist ivuxolimab. The receptors come from an adult with an advanced solid tumor such as melanoma, head and neck, liver or kidney cancer. The CDR3 runs from the conserved cysteine through the conserved F or W. The order of the fields is clone size, V gene, D gene, J gene, CDR3 protein, CDR3 DNA. D genes are given only for firm matches. Clone size is given for some rows only: seen once, a few or many times, or a class if the clone is expanded.

few	TRBV7-9	.	TRBJ1-4	CASSFGEKLFF	TGTGCCAGCAGCTTCGGGGAAAAACTGTTTTTT
.	TRBV29-1	.	TRBJ1-2	CSVRDGNNYGYTF	TGCAGCGTCCGGGACGGGAATAACTATGGCTACACCTTC
.	TRBV5-5	.	TRBJ1-4	CASSLRESNEKLFF	TGTGCCAGCAGCTTGCGGGAATCTAATGAAAAACTGTTTTTT
medium-sized	TRBV2	TRBD1	TRBJ2-1	CASSEEQGVVGEQFF	TGTGCCAGCAGTGAAGAACAGGGGGTAGTTGGTGAGCAGTTCTTC
once	TRBV11-2	.	TRBJ2-7	CASSLEWQTHSTYEQYF	TGTGCCAGCAGCTTAGAATGGCAGACCCATAGCACCTACGAGCAGTACTTC
.	TRBV18	TRBD1	TRBJ1-4	CASSPLEGAVSEKLFF	TGTGCCAGCTCACCACTCGAGGGGGCCGTTAGTGAAAAACTGTTTTTT
.	TRBV12-5	.	TRBJ2-7	CASGPDSYNSYEQYF	TGTGCTAGTGGACCCGACAGCTACAACTCCTACGAGCAGTACTTC
.	TRBV6-1	.	TRBJ1-6	CAGGSPLHF	TGTGCCGGCGGTTCACCCCTCCACTTT
.	TRBV2	.	TRBJ2-4	CASTRDGKNIQYF	TGTGCCAGTACTCGGGACGGCAAAAACATTCAGTACTTC
.	TRBV6-6	.	TRBJ2-7	CASRQGRGSYEQYF	TGTGCCAGCAGACAAGGAAGGGGATCGTATGAGCAGTACTTC
few	TRBV7-9	.	TRBJ1-1	CASSLSEGTEAFF	TGTGCCAGCAGCTTATCGGAGGGGACTGAAGCTTTCTTT
.	TRBV5-1	TRBD2	TRBJ2-3	CASSSGTRETDTQYF	TGCGCCAGCAGCTCCGGGACTAGGGAAACAGATACGCAGTATTTT
.	TRBV7-8	.	TRBJ2-2	CASSSGAAGNTGELFF	TGTGCCAGCAGCTCAGGAGCCGCGGGGAACACCGGGGAGCTGTTTTTT
.	TRBV4-1	.	TRBJ2-7	CASSQPQGFRKNEQYF	TGCGCCAGCAGCCAACCTCAGGGTTTTAGGAAGAACGAGCAGTACTTC
.	TRBV6-6	TRBD2	TRBJ2-7	CASRRGGLWDEQYF	TGTGCCAGCAGACGCGGGGGGCTTTGGGACGAGCAGTACTTC
.	TRBV5-1	.	TRBJ1-4	CASSLEGGSNEKLFF	TGCGCCAGCAGCTTGGAGGGGGGATCTAATGAAAAACTGTTTTTT
.	TRBV7-9	.	TRBJ2-2	CASNKQGNTGELFF	TGTGCCAGCAACAAACAGGGGAACACCGGGGAGCTGTTTTTT
.	TRBV7-9	TRBD1	TRBJ2-5	CASSQPGQGSQETQYF	TGTGCCAGCAGCCAACCTGGACAGGGGTCACAAGAGACCCAGTACTTC
.	TRBV11-2	.	TRBJ1-1	CASSLARTMNTEAFF	TGTGCCAGCAGCTTAGCTAGGACCATGAACACTGAAGCTTTCTTT
.	TRBV27	.	TRBJ1-2	CASSRTDNYGYTF	TGTGCCAGCAGTCGAACAGACAACTATGGCTACACCTTC
.	TRBV27	.	TRBJ1-1	CASSFHREGAEAFF	TGTGCCAGCAGTTTCCACAGGGAAGGGGCTGAAGCTTTCTTT